Below, one T cell receptor (beta chain) is given with its context. The sample originates from a study of blood T cell repertoires in COVID-19. In the source study's methods: Amplifying reference gene primers gave estimates of nucleated cell counts. Sequenced by immunoSEQ multiplex PCR; TCRdb stores in-frame clones only, minus some. V, J and clone size are those of that table, while D and trimming were read from the DNA. This sample has about 370,000 clones; 80% to 90% occur once, and the top ten carry approximately 1%. Between the trimmed V and J ends, which lost 1 base and 4 bases, there was a span of 7 bases. Looked up from germline, CDR1 is SGHAT and CDR2 is FQNNGV. This CDR3 has 13 amino acids.

The chain links TRBV11-2 to TRBJ2-5; unclear D gene. Sequencing was performed on PBMCs or T cells enriched from blood (not recorded which). The receptor was derived from a man between 18 and 29 years old who had recovered from COVID-19. The CDR3 sequence: CASSLGEVETQYF. The CDR3 nucleotides read TGTGCCAGCAGCTTAGGTGAGGTAGAGACCCAGTACTTC.